Below, one T cell receptor beta chain is given with its context. Other DNA variants within this sample encode the same CDR3. In germline, CDR1 is MNHEY, CDR2 SVGAGI. The CDR3 covers 14 residues. V dropped 5 bases and J dropped 2; count of bases not matched to a gene: 1. In the original workflow: Amplification of reference gene primers provided the estimated nucleated cell counts. The protocol was immunoSEQ multiplex PCR, while the TCRdb copy is restricted to in-frame clones and leaves out a portion. V and J calls and clone size are given by that table; D and trimming were obtained from the DNA. This sample has about 200,000 clones, with roughly nine tenths found just once. The sample comes from a study of blood T cell repertoires in COVID-19. Study as a whole: Whether acute or convalescent, the COVID-19 samples came from the United States, Italy and Spain. PBMCs, B-cell-depleted T cells, or T cells were the source of the cDNA or gDNA that made up the material.

The chain links TRBV6-5 to TRBJ1-5; 9 bases match TRBD1. The sequence came from a woman aged 65 to 85 with acute or convalescent COVID-19. The sequenced sample was peripheral blood. The CDR3 sequence is CASSRQGGNQPQHF. CDR3 coding DNA: TGTGCCAGCAGTCGACAGGGGGGCAATCAGCCCCAGCATTTT.